This T cell receptor beta chain comes out of a study of blood T cell repertoires in COVID-19. Study overall: Nucleic acid was either cDNA or gDNA, and it came from T cells, B-cell-depleted T cells, or PBMCs.

One Seattle source followed patients from active infection through their disease course. Per the original data handling: Using reference gene primer amplification, nucleated cell counts were estimated. Sequencing was performed with immunoSEQ multiplex PCR; in TCRdb, only in-frame clones are kept and a portion is missing. V and J calls plus clone size are reproduced from that table; the DNA served to infer D and trimming. The table records fewer than 250,000 clones, 86% of them present only once. The CDR3 length is 11 residues. V lost 5 bases to trimming and J lost 3 bases, with 4 bases between them. This clonotype was obtained from a woman aged 80 or older with COVID-19, enrolled during active disease. The specimen sequenced was peripheral blood. The gene calls are TRBV12-3 or TRBV12-4 and TRBJ2-5, with D unresolved. The CDR3 spells CASSLKETQYF. The CDR3 nucleotides read TGTGCCAGCAGTCTAAAAGAGACCCAGTACTTC.